This record covers a single T cell receptor beta chain. The data belong to a study of beta chain features in type 1 diabetes. This CDR3 region has 13 residues. V was clipped by 5 bases and J by 2 bases, with 9 bases between them. CDR1 SGHTA and CDR2 FQGTGA come from the germline V gene. Sequencing targeted expressed TCRB transcripts, as all isolated RNA had been reverse transcribed. Some clones are missing from TCRdb's copy, which holds only in-frame ones; the method was immunoSEQ multiplex PCR. The sample contains roughly 230,000 clones, around 10% of which appear only once. The sequenced material came from naive CD4+ T cells from blood. This clonotype originated in a woman aged 18-35 years in good health. This chain uses TRBV7-3 with TRBJ1-2, with D uncertain. CDR3 loop: CASSPVPNYGYTF. The CDR3 DNA sequence: TGTGCCAGCAGCCCCGTTCCCAACTATGGCTACACCTTC.